The 17 T cell receptor beta chains reported below all come from one sample, sequenced in a study of CD8 T cells in Susac syndrome. RNA, at about 0.45 to 1 ug, was reverse transcribed with random hexamers. Via MiXCR, TCRdb re-called the immunoSEQ multiplex PCR reads, giving one row per CDR3 protein. This table holds approximately 150,000 distinct CDR3 sequences, approximately 93% found once. Input material: CD4+ T cells from PBMCs. The receptors shown here come from a human donor with multiple sclerosis.

The gene calls are TRBV27 and TRBJ1-5; no definite D call. This CDR3 is 14 amino acids long. Germline V lookup: CDR1 MNHEY, CDR2 SMNVEV (reference sequence). V lost 4 bases, J lost 0 bases, and 7 bases lay in between. This CDR3 is CASSSGNSNQPQHF. CDR3 sequence (DNA): TGTGCCAGCAGTTCGGGCAATAGCAATCAGCCCCAGCATTTT.

J is TRBJ1-1 and V is TRBV30; D remains unclear. The CDR3 extends over 13 amino acids. The germline V gene has CDR1 GTSNPN and CDR2 SVGIG (reference sequence). V was trimmed by 3 bases and J by 4 bases, leaving 12 bases between them. CDR3 region: CAWRYRQLTEAFF. Written as DNA, the CDR3 is TGTGCCTGGAGATACCGGCAGCTCACTGAAGCTTTCTTT.

This clonotype has only one observation. J is TRBJ2-2 and V is TRBV3-1; 8 nucleotides agree with TRBD1. The CDR3 consists of 15 residues. With 5 bases clipped from V and 6 bases from J, the junction kept 8 bases outside the gene matches. The germline V gene encodes CDR1 LGHDT and CDR2 YNNKEL (reference sequence). Written as DNA, the CDR3 is TGTGCCAGCAGCTGGACAGGGATTTCCGCCGGGGAGCTGTTTTTT. It specifies CASSWTGISAGELFF.

Here the CDR3 reads CASSVRETYEQYF. The CDR3 coding sequence is TGTGCCAGCAGCGTCAGGGAGACCTACGAGCAGTACTTC. The chain combines TRBV7-9 with TRBJ2-7; D might be TRBD1 or TRBD2, each matching 5 bases. Trimming shortened V by 5 bases and J by 2 bases, and 10 bases separated the two germline ends. Germline V lookup: CDR1 SEHNR, CDR2 FQNEAQ (reference sequence). The CDR3 runs to 13 residues.

The V gene is TRBV7-2, the J gene TRBJ1-5; no clear D gene. V was shortened by 1 base and J by 0 bases, with 16 bases between the two germline ends. The CDR3 consists of 18 residues. CDR1 is SGHTA and CDR2 is FQGNSA in the germline V gene. CDR3 DNA sequence: TGTGCCAGCAGCTTAGAATCGTGGGGTTCGGGTAGCAATCAGCCCCAGCATTTT. Its translation: CASSLESWGSGSNQPQHF.

J is TRBJ2-1 and V is TRBV19, with no clear D. CDR1 LNHDA and CDR2 SQIVND come from the germline V gene (reference sequence). This CDR3 spans 11 amino acids. The V end lost 5 bases, the J end lost 12 bases, and 11 bases lay between the germline ends. Written as DNA, the CDR3 is TGTGCCAGTAGTGGGGATGCTGGGCAGTTCTTC. Translated, it gives CASSGDAGQFF.

The DNA of the CDR3 is TGTGCCACCGAGCGGGGGCTTAACAATGAGCAGTTCTTC. This encodes CATERGLNNEQFF. The chain recombines TRBV24-1 with TRBJ2-1, with 8 bases aligning to TRBD2. Losses at the gene ends were 9 bases for V and 5 bases for J; bases not matched to a gene: 5. This CDR3 is 13 amino acids long. In germline, CDR1 is KGHDR, CDR2 SFDVKD.

The chain uses TRBV18 and TRBJ1-1; tentative D call: TRBD1 (5 bases). Germline CDR1 KGHSH, CDR2 LQKENI. The CDR3 has 15 amino acids. Trimming cost V 3 bases and J 1 base, with 12 bases left between them. The CDR3, as DNA: TGTGCCAGCTCACCGTACGACAGCAAGAACACTGAAGCTTTCTTT. It codes for CASSPYDSKNTEAFF. The full variable domain, rest sourced from reference TRBV18 and TRBJ1-1, is NAGVMQNPRHLVRRRGQEARLRCSPMKGHSHVYWYRQLPEEGLKFMVYLQKENIIDESGMPKERFSAEFPKEGPSILRIQQVVRGDSAAYFCASSPYDSKNTEAFFGQGTRLTVV.

V gene TRBV18 combines with J gene TRBJ2-1, with D perhaps TRBD2 (6 bases). Germline values: CDR1 KGHSH, CDR2 LQKENI. This CDR3 is 15 amino acids long. V lost 7 bases to trimming and J lost 2 bases, with 15 bases between them. The CDR3 reads CASCSAGPPYNEQFF. The CDR3 DNA reads as TGTGCCAGCTGCTCCGCGGGGCCCCCCTACAATGAGCAGTTCTTC. Using reference TRBV18 and TRBJ2-1 for the parts outside the CDR3, the full variable domain is NAGVMQNPRHLVRRRGQEARLRCSPMKGHSHVYWYRQLPEEGLKFMVYLQKENIIDESGMPKERFSAEFPKEGPSILRIQQVVRGDSAAYFCASCSAGPPYNEQFFGPGTRLTVL.

The chain couples TRBV27 to TRBJ1-1; possibly TRBD1 for D (5 bases). V lost 6 bases, J lost 4 bases, and 15 bases lay in between. Germline CDR1 MNHEY, CDR2 SMNVEV (reference sequence). The CDR3 contains 14 residues. The CDR3 loop is CASSLRGGTTEAFF. DNA of the CDR3: TGTGCCAGCAGCCTCCGGGGGGGGACCACTGAAGCTTTCTTT.

The rearrangement links TRBV2 to TRBJ2-7; 8 nucleotides line up with TRBD1. The CDR3 is 13 amino acids. Germline V gene lookup returns CDR1 SNHLY and CDR2 FYNNEI. The V and J ends lost 6 bases and 1 base, in that order; junction bases with no gene match: 2. CDR3: CASRGTGSYEQYF. The CDR3 region has the DNA TGTGCCAGCAGGGGGACAGGTTCCTACGAGCAGTACTTC. The variable domain in full, completed from reference TRBV2 and TRBJ2-7, reads EPEVTQTPSHQVTQMGQEVILRCVPISNHLYFYWYRQILGQKVEFLVSFYNNEISEKSEIFDDQFSVERPDGSNFTLKIRSTKLEDSAMYFCASRGTGSYEQYFGPGTRLTVT.

The rearrangement links TRBV27 to TRBJ2-3; the D call may be TRBD1 or TRBD2 (5 bases each). With 9 bases removed from V and 0 bases from J, the gap between germline ends came to 19 bases. The germline gives CDR1 MNHEY, CDR2 SMNVEV (reference sequence). CDR3 size: 16 residues. The CDR3 DNA reads as TGTGCCAGTCGGAACAGAGGGGCCTCTAGCACAGATACGCAGTATTTT. The encoded protein is CASRNRGASSTDTQYF.

The chain couples TRBV15 to TRBJ2-1, with 8 nucleotides matching TRBD2. After removal of 2 bases from V and 8 bases from J, the junction contained 17 bases not matched to a gene. The CDR3 extends over 18 amino acids. Germline values: CDR1 LNHNV, CDR2 YYDKDF (reference sequence). The CDR3 region has the DNA TGTGCCACCAGCAGAAGCACACTAGCGGCCTTAGGGGGTGATGAGCAGTTCTTC. It translates to CATSRSTLAALGGDEQFF.

The J gene is TRBJ2-2, the V gene TRBV18, with D possibly TRBD2 on 5 matching bases. Germline V gene sequence: CDR1 KGHSH, CDR2 LQKENI. V lost 8 bases and J lost 0, with 7 bases in between. There are 13 residues in the CDR3. The CDR3 sequence: CASRGSNTGELFF. CDR3 in DNA: TGTGCCAGCCGGGGATCGAACACCGGGGAGCTGTTTTTT. Variable domain in full (rest from reference TRBV18 and TRBJ2-2): NAGVMQNPRHLVRRRGQEARLRCSPMKGHSHVYWYRQLPEEGLKFMVYLQKENIIDESGMPKERFSAEFPKEGPSILRIQQVVRGDSAAYFCASRGSNTGELFFGEGSRLTVL.

Here the CDR3 reads CASSPQTGGADGYTF. The CDR3 DNA follows: TGTGCCAGCAGTCCTCAGACAGGGGGCGCGGATGGCTACACCTTC. The chain recombines TRBV12-3 or TRBV12-4 with TRBJ1-2, with 10 bases lining up with TRBD1. The CDR3 is 15 amino acids. J was trimmed by 6 bases and V by 5 bases; bases with no gene match: 9.

V usage is TRBV30 and J usage is TRBJ2-3; 7 nucleotides agree with TRBD1. J lost 6 bases, V lost 5 bases, and 8 bases had no gene match. CDR3 length: 13 residues. Germline V gives CDR1 GTSNPN, CDR2 SVGIG (reference sequence). CDR3 coding DNA: TGTGCCTGGCTTCTAACAGGGGCCGATACGCAGTATTTT. Encoded protein: CAWLLTGADTQYF.

The chain has TRBV6-1 and TRBJ2-7; 9 nucleotides match TRBD1. From germline, CDR1 is MNHNS and CDR2 SASEGT. This CDR3 contains 14 residues. The V and J ends lost 6 bases and 3 bases, in that order; junction bases with no gene match: 6. The CDR3 region is CASSQQGAGYEQYF. Here the CDR3 DNA reads TGTGCCAGCAGCCAACAGGGGGCAGGCTACGAGCAGTACTTC.